Listed here are 25 T cell receptor beta chains from one sample, sequenced in a study of T cells in Graves' hyperthyroidism and ophthalmopathy. Using RNA transcripts as the source, TCR beta CDR3 regions were amplified. Carried out on the TCR CDR3, a first-round RT-PCR used the HTBI primer set. MiXCR was run by TCRdb on the multiplex PCR reads, yielding one entry per CDR3 protein. This sample has under 550,000 distinct CDR3 sequences, with approximately 14% found just once. Sequencing input: blood. The receptors were sampled from a young woman with Graves' hyperthyroidism.

This clonotype was counted many times. The chain recombines TRBV15 with TRBJ2-3, with 7 nucleotides matching TRBD2. V dropped 5 bases and J dropped 4; count of bases not matched to a gene: 9. The CDR3 is 15 residues long. The germline CDR1 and CDR2 sequences are LNHNV and YYDKDF (reference sequence). The CDR3, as DNA: TGTGCCACCAGCCCCCCGGAGGGGAGGGCAGATACGCAGTATTTT. This gives the protein CATSPPEGRADTQYF.

V gene TRBV11-3 combines with J gene TRBJ2-5; 9 bases align to TRBD2. Looked up from germline, CDR1 is SGHNT and CDR2 is YENEEA. J gave up 3 bases and V 1 base, and 12 bases lay outside the gene matches. The CDR3 length is 18 residues. DNA for the CDR3: TGTGCCAGCAGCTTAGCCGGGCCTCGCGGGAGGGGAGAAGAGACCCAGTACTTC. It yields the protein CASSLAGPRGRGEETQYF.

This clonotype was seen at least ten times. The chain uses TRBV27 and TRBJ2-5, with unresolved D. V was trimmed by 5 bases and J by 2 bases, leaving 12 bases between them. Germline V gene lookup returns CDR1 MNHEY and CDR2 SMNVEV (reference sequence). The CDR3 is 14 amino acids. CDR3 bases: TGTGCCAGCAGTCCCGGTCCAAATCAAGAGACCCAGTACTTC. Encoded protein: CASSPGPNQETQYF.

The chain combines TRBV5-1 with TRBJ2-1, with TRBD2 matching over 14 bases. Germline CDR1 reads SGHRS; CDR2 reads YFSETQ. This CDR3 is 14 amino acids long. V shed 4 bases, J shed 16 bases, and the junction held 10 bases outside the gene matches. CDR3 sequence (DNA): TGCGCCAGCAGCCCAGGGACTAGCGGGAGCGTTCCCTTCTTC. Protein: CASSPGTSGSVPFF.

Remarks on this clonotype: Since a much larger clone is just one base distant, this may be a read error. V gene TRBV30 combines with J gene TRBJ2-1; 9 bases map to TRBD2. Germline V lookup: CDR1 GTSNPN, CDR2 SVGIG (reference sequence). The ends lost 3 bases at V and 10 bases at J; junction bases unmatched: 10. The CDR3 covers 14 residues. The CDR3, as DNA: TGTGCCTGGAGATTTAGCGGGAGTGTGGGCGAGCAGTTCTTC. Translated, it gives CAWRFSGSVGEQFF.

This clonotype has a count of ten or more. The V and J genes are TRBV7-2 and TRBJ2-5; D perhaps matches TRBD2 (6 bases). V was trimmed by 3 bases and J by 7 bases, leaving 21 bases between them. The CDR3 covers 16 residues. Germline V lookup: CDR1 SGHTA, CDR2 FQGNSA. The CDR3 is CASSFPAMTSVMTQYF. The CDR3 nucleotides are TGTGCCAGCAGCTTTCCGGCCATGACTAGTGTAATGACCCAGTACTTC.

This clonotype was seen repeatedly, ten times or more. This chain connects TRBV7-2 to TRBJ1-5; D gene ambiguous. CDR1 is SGHTA and CDR2 is FQGNSA in the germline V gene. There are 14 residues in the CDR3. V was shortened by 4 bases and J by 2 bases, with 9 bases between the two germline ends. The CDR3 region is CASSSSWGNQPQHF. CDR3 nucleotide sequence: TGTGCCAGCAGCTCGAGTTGGGGCAATCAGCCCCAGCATTTT.

Ten or more counts support this clonotype. The chain has TRBV27 and TRBJ2-7; TRBD1 matches at 9 bases. Looked up from germline, CDR1 is MNHEY and CDR2 is SMNVEV (reference sequence). There are 14 residues in the CDR3. V lost 3 bases, J lost 6 bases, and 6 bases stayed unmatched. CDR3 protein: CASSFTQGAGEQYF. CDR3 nucleotide sequence: TGTGCCAGCAGTTTTACACAGGGGGCGGGCGAGCAGTACTTC.

In this sample, this clonotype turned up many times. The V call is TRBV6-6, the J call TRBJ2-3, with TRBD1 identical over 8 bases. Trimming removed 2 bases from V and 4 bases from J; junction bases left unmatched: 5. Per germline, CDR1 MNHNY and CDR2 SVGAGI (reference sequence). This CDR3 is built from 15 residues. CDR3 nucleotide sequence: TGTGCCAGCAGTTACACCGGACAGGGCGCAGATACGCAGTATTTT. Encoded protein: CASSYTGQGADTQYF.

This clonotype was seen many times. The V gene is TRBV28, the J gene TRBJ1-2; no clear D. CDR1 and CDR2 from the germline V gene are MDHEN and SYDVKM. The length of the CDR3 is 13 residues. The ends were cut back, 6 bases at V and 2 bases at J, with 10 bases in the middle. This CDR3 reads CASSYKRNYGYTF. The CDR3 coding sequence is TGTGCCAGCAGCTATAAGCGGAACTATGGCTACACCTTC.

There are many counts of this clonotype. This chain connects TRBV6-1 to TRBJ1-1; TRBD1 aligns across 10 bases. Germline V lookup: CDR1 MNHNS, CDR2 SASEGT. V was clipped by 5 bases and J by 6 bases; unmatched bases: 12. The CDR3 contains 16 residues. The CDR3 DNA is TGTGCCAGCAGTTGGGGACCGGGACAGGGGAGGTCTGAAGCTTTCTTT. It encodes CASSWGPGQGRSEAFF.

There are many counts of this clonotype. Germline is not matched at one junction end, which may reflect a read error. The CDR3 region is CASSPGLAGGNNEQFF. The CDR3 DNA reads TGCGCCAGCAGCCCAGGTCTAGCGGGAGGTAACAATGAGCAGTTCTTC. The rearrangement uses TRBV18 and TRBJ2-1; 11 nucleotides agree with TRBD2. There are 16 residues in the CDR3. The germline V gene has CDR1 KGHSH and CDR2 LQKENI.

On this clonotype itself: In this CDR3 the conserved last residue, phenylalanine or tryptophan, is missing, so a read error is likely. The chain recombines TRBV28 with TRBJ2-7; 9 positions match TRBD1. J gave up 3 bases and V 4 bases, and 7 bases lay outside the gene matches. Per the germline V gene, CDR1 is MDHEN and CDR2 is SYDVKM. This CDR3 comprises 15 residues. The CDR3 sequence is CASSSPGQGIYEQYL. CDR3 bases: TGTGCCAGCAGTTCACCGGGACAGGGAATCTACGAGCAGTACCTC.

This clonotype was counted many times. The chain has TRBV7-9 and TRBJ2-1; D is unclear. Germline CDR1 SEHNR, CDR2 FQNEAQ (reference sequence). The CDR3 covers 13 residues. The V gene lost 4 bases and the J gene lost 10 bases, with 14 bases spanning the gap. CDR3 region: CASSSSSPGEQFF. The CDR3 DNA reads as TGTGCCAGCAGCTCCTCTAGTCCCGGCGAGCAGTTCTTC.

The chain couples TRBV6-2 or TRBV6-3 to TRBJ1-6, with a tentative D call TRBD1 (5 bases). The germline V and J ends were trimmed by 1 base and 9 bases, with 16 bases remaining between them. CDR3 length: 16 residues. Per germline, CDR1 MNHEY and CDR2 SVGEGT. In DNA, the CDR3 is TGTGCCAGCAGTTACTTGGATCGGGACGGGACTTCACCCCTCCACTTT. This encodes CASSYLDRDGTSPLHF.

The rearrangement joins TRBV9 to TRBJ2-3; a possible D gene is TRBD1 (5 bases). The CDR3 runs to 16 residues. From germline, CDR1 is SGDLS and CDR2 YYNGEE. V was shortened by 4 bases and J by 3 bases, with 18 bases between the two germline ends. CDR3 DNA sequence: TGTGCCAGCAGCCCCGGCCCCAACCAGGGTACAGATACGCAGTATTTT. As protein: CASSPGPNQGTDTQYF.

This clonotype has only a few counts. This chain links TRBV4-3 with TRBJ2-1; D ambiguous. The CDR3 loop spans 14 amino acids. Trimming pared 3 bases from V and 5 bases from J, leaving 11 bases between. CDR1 is LGHNA and CDR2 is YSLEER in the germline V gene. CDR3 loop: CASSHVGRDNEQFF. DNA of the CDR3: TGCGCCAGCAGCCACGTAGGTAGGGACAATGAGCAGTTCTTC.

This clonotype was seen ten or more times. V gene TRBV2 combines with J gene TRBJ1-5; the D is unclear. This CDR3 region has 14 residues. V was trimmed by 3 bases and J by 5 bases, leaving 11 bases between them. Germline lookup yields CDR1 SNHLY and CDR2 FYNNEI. CDR3 DNA sequence: TGTGCCAGCAGTGACCGGGATGACTATCAGCCCCAGCATTTT. Protein sequence: CASSDRDDYQPQHF. Using reference TRBV2 and TRBJ1-5 for the parts outside the CDR3, the full variable domain is EPEVTQTPSHQVTQMGQEVILRCVPISNHLYFYWYRQILGQKVEFLVSFYNNEISEKSEIFDDQFSVERPDGSNFTLKIRSTKLEDSAMYFCASSDRDDYQPQHFGDGTRLSIL.

The sample holds many counts of this clonotype. The chain uses TRBV11-2 and TRBJ1-4, with D perhaps matching TRBD1 (5 bases). Trimming cost V 5 bases and J 8 bases, with 18 bases left between them. Germline V gives CDR1 SGHAT, CDR2 FQNNGV. The CDR3 contains 15 residues. The chain's CDR3 is CASSTGSQGGEKLFF. The CDR3 region has the DNA TGTGCCAGCAGCACCGGAAGTCAGGGAGGAGAAAAACTGTTTTTT.

This clonotype was detected once. The rearrangement links TRBV2 to TRBJ1-3; TRBD1 agrees at 8 bases. Germline loops: CDR1 SNHLY, CDR2 FYNNEI. With V trimmed by 6 bases and J by 4 bases, 2 bases remained unmatched. The CDR3 contains 13 residues. The CDR3 is CASRRTGGNTIYF. The CDR3, as DNA: TGTGCCAGCAGGCGGACAGGGGGAAACACCATATATTTT.

This clonotype was picked up a small number of times. Germline and junction disagree at one end, which may indicate a read error. The chain links TRBV2 to TRBJ1-3, with a weak D call TRBD1 (6 bases). This CDR3 has 14 amino acids. Germline V CDR1 and CDR2: SNHLY, FYNNEI. The CDR3 DNA follows: TGTGCCAGCAGAGAAGGGGGATCTGGAAACACCATATATTTT. This codes for CASREGGSGNTIYF.

Many counts were recorded for this clonotype. The chain recombines TRBV3-1 with TRBJ2-3; D not resolved. The CDR3 totals 14 residues. V was trimmed by 4 bases and J by 2 bases, leaving 10 bases between them. CDR1 and CDR2 (germline): LGHDT, YNNKEL (reference sequence). The CDR3, as DNA: TGTGCCAGCAGCCTACTCGACTCCACAGATACGCAGTATTTT. Amino acids: CASSLLDSTDTQYF.

This clonotype turned up a few times. This may stem from a read error, because a much larger clone lies one nucleotide away. This chain links TRBV7-2 with TRBJ2-5; a weak D match, TRBD2 (6 bases). The assigned J gene may be wrong: the sequence end matches TRBJ2-1 better. The CDR3 has 18 residues. CDR1 and CDR2 (germline): SGHTA, FQGNSA. The DNA of the CDR3 is TGTGCCAGCAGCTTAGATCGCCCGGGGGTTCCCAATGAAGAGACCCAGTTCTTC. It encodes CASSLDRPGVPNEETQFF.

Many counts were recorded for this clonotype. The chain combines TRBV29-1 with TRBJ2-7; TRBD1 is a possible D gene (6 bases). The CDR3 contains 14 residues. The V end lost 3 bases, the J end lost 4 bases, and 16 bases lay between the germline ends. Germline V lookup: CDR1 SQVTM, CDR2 ANQGSEA. The CDR3 sequence is CSVDLPGHPYEQYF. CDR3 nucleotide sequence: TGCAGCGTTGACTTACCGGGACACCCTTACGAGCAGTACTTC.

Only a few counts were recorded for this clonotype. This chain uses TRBV12-3 or TRBV12-4 with TRBJ1-2; 7 nucleotides align to TRBD1. The CDR3 loop spans 14 amino acids. V gave up 3 bases and J gave up 6 bases; unmatched junction bases: 7. The CDR3 DNA reads TGTGCCAGCAGTTTGGCCTACAGGGGACATGGCTACACCTTC. Residues: CASSLAYRGHGYTF.